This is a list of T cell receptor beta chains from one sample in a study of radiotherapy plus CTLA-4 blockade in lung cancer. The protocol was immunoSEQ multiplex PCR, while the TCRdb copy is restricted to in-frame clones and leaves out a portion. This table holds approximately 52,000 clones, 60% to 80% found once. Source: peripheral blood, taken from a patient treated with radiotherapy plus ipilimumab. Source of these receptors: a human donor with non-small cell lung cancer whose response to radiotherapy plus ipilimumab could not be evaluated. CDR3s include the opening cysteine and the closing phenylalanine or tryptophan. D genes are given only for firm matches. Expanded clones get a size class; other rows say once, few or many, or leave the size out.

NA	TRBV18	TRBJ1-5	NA	CASSGGQLYSNQPQHF	TGTGCCAGCTCGGGTGGACAGCTATATAGCAATCAGCCCCAGCATTTT
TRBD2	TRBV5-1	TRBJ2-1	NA	CASSLAWLAGYNEQFF	TGCGCCAGCAGCTTGGCCTGGCTAGCGGGTTACAATGAGCAGTTCTTC
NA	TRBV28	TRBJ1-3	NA	CASVAGGPRRLRNTIYF	TGTGCCTCGGTAGCGGGGGGCCCACGGAGGCTGAGAAACACCATATATTTT
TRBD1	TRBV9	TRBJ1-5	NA	CASSAEGGGQGNQPQHF	TGTGCCAGCAGCGCCGAAGGGGGAGGACAGGGCAATCAGCCCCAGCATTTT
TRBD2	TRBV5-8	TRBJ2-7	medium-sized	CASSSPGLDYEQYF	TGTGCCAGCAGCTCACCGGGACTAGATTACGAGCAGTACTTC
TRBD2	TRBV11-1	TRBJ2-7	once	CASSRLTSGSVHEQYF	TGTGCCAGCAGCCGACTTACTAGCGGGAGTGTCCACGAGCAGTACTTC
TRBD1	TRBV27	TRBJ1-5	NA	CASRLGQYSNQPQHF	TGTGCCAGCAGACTGGGACAGTATAGCAATCAGCCCCAGCATTTT
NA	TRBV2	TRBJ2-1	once	CASSVFLVTGSSYNEQFF	TGTGCCAGCAGTGTCTTTCTCGTCACGGGAAGCTCCTACAATGAGCAGTTCTTC
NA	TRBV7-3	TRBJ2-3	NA	CASSLASTDTQYF	TGTGCCAGCAGCTTGGCAAGCACAGATACGCAGTATTTT
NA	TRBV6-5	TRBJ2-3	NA	CASSYTRQEGTQYF	TGTGCCAGCAGTTACACCCGCCAGGAGGGTACGCAGTATTTT
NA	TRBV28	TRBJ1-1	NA	CASSSRETEAFF	TGTGCCAGCAGCTCGCGGGAGACTGAAGCTTTCTTT
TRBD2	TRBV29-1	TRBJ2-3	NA	CSVGGLLAGVTDTQYF	TGCAGCGTTGGCGGCTTACTAGCGGGAGTAACAGATACGCAGTATTTT
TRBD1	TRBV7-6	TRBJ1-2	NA	CASGGLGQNYGYTF	TGTGCCAGCGGGGGCCTGGGACAGAACTATGGCTACACCTTC
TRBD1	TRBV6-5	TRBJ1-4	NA	CASSYGTGGGEKLFF	TGTGCCAGCAGTTACGGGACAGGGGGGGGCGAAAAACTGTTTTTT
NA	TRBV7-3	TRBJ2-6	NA	CASSLGGSGANVLTF	TGTGCCAGCAGCTTAGGGGGGTCTGGGGCCAACGTCCTGACTTTC
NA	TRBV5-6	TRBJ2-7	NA	CASSPSNRASYEQYF	TGTGCCAGCAGCCCATCGAACAGGGCCTCCTACGAGCAGTACTTC
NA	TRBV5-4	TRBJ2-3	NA	CASSWQGLDFDTQYF	TGTGCCAGCAGCTGGCAGGGGCTGGATTTTGATACGCAGTATTTT
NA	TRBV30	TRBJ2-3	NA	CAWSVGGLTDTQYF	TGTGCCTGGTCCGTCGGGGGGCTCACAGATACGCAGTATTTT
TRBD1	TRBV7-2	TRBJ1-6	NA	CASRGTGGGSPLHF	TGTGCCAGCAGAGGGACAGGGGGAGGTTCACCCCTCCACTTT
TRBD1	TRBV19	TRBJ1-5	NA	CASSIWTGDQPQHF	TGTGCCAGTAGTATCTGGACAGGGGATCAGCCCCAGCATTTT
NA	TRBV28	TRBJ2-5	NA	CASSLVARWETQYF	TGTGCCAGCAGTTTAGTGGCTAGATGGGAGACCCAGTACTTC
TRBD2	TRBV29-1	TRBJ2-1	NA	CSVLGLAGRFEQFF	TGCAGCGTTCTTGGACTAGCGGGGAGATTTGAGCAGTTCTTC
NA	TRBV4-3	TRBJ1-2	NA	CASSQDQVRGYGYTF	TGCGCCAGCAGCCAAGATCAGGTGCGTGGCTATGGCTACACCTTC
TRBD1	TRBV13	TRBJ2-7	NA	CASSLAPGQGADEQYF	TGTGCCAGCAGCTTAGCCCCGGGACAGGGGGCGGACGAGCAGTACTTC
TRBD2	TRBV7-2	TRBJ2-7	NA	CASSFGTSGRVYEQYF	TGTGCCAGCAGCTTTGGGACTAGCGGGAGAGTTTACGAGCAGTACTTC
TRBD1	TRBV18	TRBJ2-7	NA	CASSPGRGKYEQYF	TGTGCCAGCTCACCAGGCAGGGGGAAGTACGAGCAGTACTTC
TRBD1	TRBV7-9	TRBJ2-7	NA	CASSFSGTGSDEQYF	TGTGCCAGCAGCTTCTCCGGGACAGGGAGCGACGAGCAGTACTTC
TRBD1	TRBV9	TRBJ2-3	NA	CASSGRDSLTFGSTDTQYF	TGTGCCAGCAGCGGCCGGGACAGCCTCACTTTCGGCAGCACAGATACGCAGTATTTT
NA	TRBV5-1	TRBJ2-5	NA	CASSLTGGEETQYF	TGCGCCAGCAGCTTGACAGGTGGGGAAGAGACCCAGTACTTC
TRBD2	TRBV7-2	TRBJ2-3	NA	CASSWASGGVADTQYF	TGTGCCAGCAGCTGGGCTAGCGGGGGGGTAGCAGATACGCAGTATTTT
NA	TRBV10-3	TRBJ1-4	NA	CAISESSGFSANEKLFF	TGTGCCATCAGTGAGTCGAGCGGGTTCAGCGCTAATGAAAAACTGTTTTTT
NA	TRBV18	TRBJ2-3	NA	CASSPSTTDTQYF	TGTGCCAGCTCACCTAGTACCACAGATACGCAGTATTTT
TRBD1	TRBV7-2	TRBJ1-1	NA	CASRPNTGAEAFF	TGTGCCAGCAGACCAAATACAGGGGCTGAAGCTTTCTTT
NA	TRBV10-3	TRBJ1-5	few	CATGTRNQPQHF	TGTGCCACCGGGACAAGGAATCAGCCCCAGCATTTT
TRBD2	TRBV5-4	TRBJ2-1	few	CASSLDGRSTIDEQFF	TGTGCCAGCAGCTTGGACGGGAGGTCCACAATTGATGAGCAGTTCTTC
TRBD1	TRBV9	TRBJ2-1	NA	CASSVGGQGGVEQFF	TGTGCCAGCAGCGTAGGGGGACAGGGGGGAGTCGAGCAGTTCTTC
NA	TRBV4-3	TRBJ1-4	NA	CASSQDAGRTNEKLFF	TGCGCCAGCAGCCAAGATGCCGGTAGAACTAATGAAAAACTGTTTTTT
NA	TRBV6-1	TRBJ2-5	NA	CASRVLRGQETQYF	TGTGCCAGCAGGGTTTTAAGGGGCCAAGAGACCCAGTACTTC
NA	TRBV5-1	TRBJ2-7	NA	CASSPRQTSYEQYF	TGCGCCAGCAGCCCCCGCCAGACTTCCTACGAGCAGTACTTC
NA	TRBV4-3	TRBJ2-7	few	CASSQGPGTQYEQYF	TGCGCCAGCAGCCAAGGCCCCGGGACTCAGTACGAGCAGTACTTC
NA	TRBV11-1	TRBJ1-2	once	CASSQNTGNYGYTF	TGTGCCAGCAGCCAAAATACAGGGAACTATGGCTACACCTTC
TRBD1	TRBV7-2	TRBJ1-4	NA	CASSSDRVGEKLFF	TGTGCCAGCAGCTCTGACAGGGTCGGGGAAAAACTGTTTTTT
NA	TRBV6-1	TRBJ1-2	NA	CASSEDRDLGYTF	TGTGCCAGCAGTGAAGACAGAGACCTTGGCTACACCTTC
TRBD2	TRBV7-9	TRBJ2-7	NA	CASSPKPGTTPEQYF	TGTGCCAGCAGCCCAAAACCCGGGACTACTCCCGAGCAGTACTTC
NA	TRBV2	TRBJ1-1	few	CASSEIRGSEAFF	TGTGCCAGCAGTGAAATCCGGGGTTCTGAAGCTTTCTTT
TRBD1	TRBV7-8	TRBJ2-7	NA	CASSLVGTGTYEQYF	TGTGCCAGCAGCTTAGTGGGGACAGGGACCTACGAGCAGTACTTC
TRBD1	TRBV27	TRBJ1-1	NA	CASRLGTATEAFF	TGTGCCAGCCGCCTGGGGACAGCTACTGAAGCTTTCTTT
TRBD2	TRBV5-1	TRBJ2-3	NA	CASSHERGTDTQYF	TGCGCCAGTTCCCACGAGCGGGGAACAGATACGCAGTATTTT
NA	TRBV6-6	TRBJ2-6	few	CASSAQSSGANVLTF	TGTGCCAGCAGCGCACAGAGCTCTGGGGCCAACGTCCTGACTTTC
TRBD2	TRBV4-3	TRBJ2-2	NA	CASSQATSGKNTGELFF	TGCGCCAGCAGCCAGGCGACTAGCGGGAAGAACACCGGGGAGCTGTTTTTT
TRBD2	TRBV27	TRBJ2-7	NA	CASSPSGGDYEQYF	TGTGCCAGCAGCCCATCTGGGGGGGACTACGAGCAGTACTTC
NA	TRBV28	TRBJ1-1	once	CASITTGFEAFF	TGTGCCAGCATTACTACGGGGTTTGAAGCTTTCTTT
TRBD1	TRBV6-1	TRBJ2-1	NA	CASTEGTGGRSQFF	TGTGCCAGCACCGAAGGGACAGGGGGCCGCTCGCAGTTCTTC
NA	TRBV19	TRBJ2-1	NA	CASSIRLFGDEQFF	TGTGCCAGTAGTATCCGACTTTTTGGCGATGAGCAGTTCTTC